These 20 T cell receptor beta chains share one sample of origin, sequenced in a study of cytomegalovirus exposure and HLA in healthy donors. The primer mix had 60 Vbeta and 13 Jbeta primers. Sequencing was performed with immunoSEQ multiplex PCR; in TCRdb, only in-frame clones are kept and a portion is missing. The profile covers about 210,000 clones, with more than 75% appearing a single time and 6% taken by the ten largest. What was sequenced was PBMCs. These receptors originate from a man between 40 and 49 years old in good health and CMV-seropositive.

J is TRBJ1-2 and V is TRBV19; 8 nucleotides align to TRBD1. The CDR3 is made up of 17 amino acids. Germline values: CDR1 LNHDA, CDR2 SQIVND (reference sequence). J lost 5 bases, V lost 7 bases, and 18 bases had no gene match. CDR3 residues: CASTEGTGQGEVYGYTF. CDR3 DNA: TGTGCCAGTACCGAGGGGACAGGCCAAGGGGAGGTTTATGGCTACACCTTC.

The chain combines TRBV5-1 with TRBJ2-3, with D possibly TRBD1 on 6 matching bases. CDR1 is SGHRS, CDR2 YFSETQ, per germline. The length of the CDR3 is 14 residues. V dropped 4 bases and J dropped 0 bases, with 9 bases sitting between them. CDR3 in DNA: TGCGCCAGCAGCCCAGGGGAGAGCACAGATACGCAGTATTTT. Protein product: CASSPGESTDTQYF.

The chain joins TRBV29-1 to TRBJ2-2; TRBD2 might be the D (6 bases). V was cut by 3 bases and J by 4 bases, with 9 bases left in between. Germline lookup yields CDR1 SQVTM and CDR2 ANQGSEA. The CDR3 runs to 13 residues. The DNA for the CDR3 is TGCAGCGTTGAGGAGGGGAGCACCGGGGAGCTGTTTTTT. It codes for CSVEEGSTGELFF.

The chain links TRBV9 to TRBJ2-1; TRBD2 is a possible D gene (6 bases). With 2 bases removed from V and 4 bases from J, the gap between germline ends came to 13 bases. The CDR3 spans 15 residues. Germline V gene sequence: CDR1 SGDLS, CDR2 YYNGEE. CDR3 loop: CASSVGGLPYNEQFF. Here the CDR3 DNA reads TGTGCCAGCAGCGTCGGTGGACTACCTTACAATGAGCAGTTCTTC.

The rearrangement joins TRBV4-2 to TRBJ2-2, with 13 bases identical to TRBD2. V was clipped by 1 base and J by 5 bases; unmatched bases: 4. The CDR3 has 17 amino acids. Germline V gene data show CDR1 as LGHNA and CDR2 as YNFKEQ. CDR3: CASSQGLAGGRTGELFF. The CDR3 DNA reads as TGTGCCAGCAGCCAAGGACTAGCGGGAGGTCGGACCGGGGAGCTGTTTTTT.

This rearrangement joins TRBV27 to TRBJ1-2; D remains ambiguous. Germline V gene sequence: CDR1 MNHEY, CDR2 SMNVEV (reference sequence). This CDR3 region has 14 residues. Trimming shortened V by 2 bases and J by 8 bases, and 15 bases separated the two germline ends. CDR3 loop: CASSLSHPTEGYTF. CDR3 in DNA: TGTGCCAGCAGTTTAAGCCACCCAACGGAGGGCTACACCTTC.

About this clone itself: One junction end does not reproduce the germline sequence, and a read error may be involved. The V and J genes are TRBV4-1 and TRBJ1-4; the D gene is possibly TRBD1 (6 bases). Per germline, CDR1 MGHRA and CDR2 YSYEKL. This CDR3 comprises 13 residues. CDR3 in amino acids: CASSQVGAEKLFF. Written as DNA, the CDR3 is TGCGCCAGCAGTCAAGTGGGGGCTGAAAAACTGTTTTTT.

The chain couples TRBV27 to TRBJ2-2; the D gene is possibly TRBD2 (5 bases). This CDR3 spans 11 amino acids. V was trimmed by 7 bases and J by 6 bases, leaving 6 bases between them. Germline V gives CDR1 MNHEY, CDR2 SMNVEV (reference sequence). The CDR3 reads CASTGSGELFF. CDR3 nucleotide sequence: TGTGCCAGCACGGGGTCCGGGGAGCTGTTTTTT.

The CDR3 bases are TGCGCCAGCAGCGGGGCAGACCAAGAGACCCAGTACTTC. Translated: CASSGADQETQYF. J is TRBJ2-5 and V is TRBV5-1; D might be TRBD1 (5 bases). The CDR3 runs 13 residues. With 4 bases removed from V and 0 bases from J, the gap between germline ends came to 7 bases. In germline, CDR1 is SGHRS, CDR2 YFSETQ.

The chain carries TRBV4-2 and TRBJ1-3; D perhaps matches TRBD1 (6 bases). The CDR3 runs 15 residues. V lost 2 bases and J 4 bases, leaving 12 bases between the germline ends. Germline CDR1 LGHNA, CDR2 YNFKEQ. The CDR3 DNA follows: TGTGCCAGCAGCCAACCCGGACAGCTGGGAAACACCATATATTTT. This sequence encodes CASSQPGQLGNTIYF.

This chain links TRBV27 with TRBJ2-2, with TRBD2 matching 9 bases. V lost 7 bases to trimming and J lost 5 bases; unmatched junction nucleotides: 8. The CDR3 extends over 15 amino acids. CDR1 is MNHEY, CDR2 SMNVEV, per germline (reference sequence). The CDR3: CASTLSGRTTGELFF. The CDR3 DNA sequence: TGTGCCAGCACCCTAAGCGGGAGGACAACCGGGGAGCTGTTTTTT.

This clone occurred once. This chain uses TRBV4-1 with TRBJ2-1; D may be TRBD2 (5 bases). Germline CDR1 is MGHRA and CDR2 is YSYEKL. The CDR3 totals 12 residues. V was trimmed by 6 bases and J by 8 bases, leaving 11 bases between them. The CDR3 region has the DNA TGCGCCAGCAGTCCAAGAGGGCATGAGCAGTTCTTC. This translates into CASSPRGHEQFF.

This clone has a handful of counts. This rearrangement joins TRBV7-3 to TRBJ1-1; 9 bases agree with TRBD1. Per the germline V gene, CDR1 is SGHTA and CDR2 is FQGTGA. This CDR3 has 15 residues. V lost 1 base, J lost 3 bases, and 3 bases stayed unmatched. The CDR3 sequence: CASSLKGDRDTEAFF. CDR3 in DNA: TGTGCCAGCAGCTTAAAGGGGGACAGGGACACTGAAGCTTTCTTT. Full variable domain (outside the CDR3, taken from reference TRBV7-3 and TRBJ1-1): GAGVSQTPSNKVTEKGKYVELRCDPISGHTALYWYRQSLGQGPEFLIYFQGTGAADDSGLPNDRFFAVRPEGSVSTLKIQRTERGDSAVYLCASSLKGDRDTEAFFGQGTRLTVV.

The chain carries TRBV2 and TRBJ2-7; D gene uncertain. In germline, CDR1 is SNHLY, CDR2 FYNNEI. The V end was cut by 10 bases, the J end by 7 bases, with 17 bases between. CDR3 length: 12 residues. The CDR3 sequence: CATGQVTLEQYF. The CDR3 DNA is TGTGCCACCGGCCAGGTAACGCTGGAGCAGTACTTC. Based on the CDR3 plus reference TRBV2 and TRBJ2-7, the full variable domain is EPEVTQTPSHQVTQMGQEVILRCVPISNHLYFYWYRQILGQKVEFLVSFYNNEISEKSEIFDDQFSVERPDGSNFTLKIRSTKLEDSAMYFCATGQVTLEQYFGPGTRLTVT.

The chain is built from TRBV5-1 and TRBJ2-4; the D gene is possibly TRBD2 (6 bases). The CDR3 totals 16 residues. Germline CDR1 is SGHRS and CDR2 is YFSETQ. Trimming took off 4 bases at V and 3 bases at J, with 17 bases between the two ends. The CDR3 loop is CASSPGGGSSKNIQYF. The CDR3 coding sequence is TGCGCCAGCAGCCCGGGCGGAGGGTCGAGCAAAAACATTCAGTACTTC. The variable domain in full, completed from reference TRBV5-1 and TRBJ2-4, reads KAGVTQTPRYLIKTRGQQVTLSCSPISGHRSVSWYQQTPGQGLQFLFEYFSETQRNKGNFPGRFSGRQFSNSRSEMNVSTLELGDSALYLCASSPGGGSSKNIQYFGAGTRLSVL.

This chain connects TRBV12-1 to TRBJ2-3; the table's D call, TRBD2, has no DNA check behind it. TRBV12-1 is a pseudogene locus. There are 20 residues in the CDR3. The CDR3 spells CASSPLVSGRTNPLTDTQYF. The DNA of the CDR3 is TGTGCCAGCAGCCCTTTGGTAAGCGGGAGGACCAATCCTCTCACAGATACGCAGTATTTT.

This chain joins TRBV27 and TRBJ1-1; 7 nucleotides align to TRBD1. The CDR3 has 14 amino acids. The ends lost 5 bases at V and 1 base at J; junction bases unmatched: 4. Germline CDR1 is MNHEY and CDR2 is SMNVEV (reference sequence). Written as DNA, the CDR3 is TGTGCCAGCAGTCACCAGGGGGAGAACACTGAAGCTTTCTTT. It specifies CASSHQGENTEAFF.

This chain links TRBV5-1 with TRBJ1-5, with D possibly matching TRBD1 (5 bases). V dropped 4 bases and J dropped 5 bases, with 13 bases sitting between them. This CDR3 comprises 14 residues. The germline V gene has CDR1 SGHRS and CDR2 YFSETQ. The CDR3 reads CASSIGAGDQPQHF. In DNA, the CDR3 is TGCGCCAGCAGCATAGGGGCAGGAGATCAGCCCCAGCATTTT. The full variable domain, in which reference TRBV5-1 and TRBJ1-5 provide the parts outside the CDR3, is KAGVTQTPRYLIKTRGQQVTLSCSPISGHRSVSWYQQTPGQGLQFLFEYFSETQRNKGNFPGRFSGRQFSNSRSEMNVSTLELGDSALYLCASSIGAGDQPQHFGDGTRLSIL.

The chain has TRBV7-7 and TRBJ1-1; 8 bases are a match to TRBD1. This CDR3 is built from 18 residues. Germline CDR1 SSHAT, CDR2 FNYEAQ (reference sequence). The V and J ends lost 4 bases and 0 bases, in that order; junction bases with no gene match: 13. This chain's CDR3 is CASSSHLDREYMNTEAFF. For the CDR3, the DNA is TGTGCCAGCAGCTCCCATTTGGACAGGGAGTACATGAACACTGAAGCTTTCTTT.

The chain has TRBV19 and TRBJ1-5, with TRBD1 as a possible D gene (5 bases). The ends were cut back, 10 bases at V and 2 bases at J, with 21 bases in the middle. This CDR3 contains 16 residues. Germline-derived CDR1 and CDR2 are LNHDA and SQIVND (reference sequence). The DNA for the CDR3 is TGTGCCACCACGGAGGGGAGAAGGTGGGGCAATCAGCCCCAGCATTTT. This sequence encodes CATTEGRRWGNQPQHF.